Described below is a single T cell receptor beta chain sequence and its context. The data derive from a study of blood T cell repertoires in COVID-19. As for the study in general: COVID-19 samples collected from the United States, Italy and Spain covered acute and convalescent phases. T cells, B-cell-depleted T cells, or PBMCs provided the cDNA or gDNA that served as material.

V shed 6 bases, J shed 7 bases, and the junction held 10 bases outside the gene matches. The CDR3 runs 15 residues. Germline CDR1 SGDLS, CDR2 YYNGEE. In the authors' workflow: The assay estimated nucleated cells by amplifying reference gene primers. Here immunoSEQ multiplex PCR was the method, and the copy in TCRdb shows in-frame clones only, minus some. V and J calls and clone size are copied from that table; D and trimming were computed from the DNA. The sample consists of about 140,000 clones, about 79% of them appearing once. The chain couples TRBV9 to TRBJ1-4, with TRBD1 matching 9 bases. The clonotype comes from a man aged 60-69 years with active or convalescent COVID-19. The sequenced material came from peripheral blood. The CDR3 reads CASTPGQGQGEKLFF. Here the CDR3 DNA reads TGTGCCAGCACCCCGGGACAGGGTCAGGGTGAAAAACTGTTTTTT.